The following is a TCR beta chain sequence with its context. This record belongs to a study of cytomegalovirus exposure and HLA in healthy donors. The primer mix had 60 Vbeta and 13 Jbeta primers. Only in-frame clones appear in the TCRdb table, and some are missing; sequencing was by immunoSEQ multiplex PCR. The sample lists over 150,000 clones; around 75% were seen once. The V gene's germline CDR1 is ENHRY and CDR2 SYGVKD. Trimming left V 2 bases short and J 7 bases short, with 6 bases between. There are 12 residues in the CDR3. This clonotype originated in a male donor in good health and CMV-seronegative. The material sequenced was PBMCs. This sequence joins TRBV10-3 and TRBJ1-5; tentative D call: TRBD1 (6 bases). The chain's CDR3 is CAISEGGQPQHF. CDR3 sequence (DNA): TGTGCCATCAGTGAGGGGGGCCAGCCCCAGCATTTT.